The entry below gives a single TCR beta chain sequence along with its context. The germline V gene has CDR1 LGHDT and CDR2 YNNKEL (reference sequence). The CDR3 has 15 amino acids. The data belong to a study of monozygotic twins with inflammatory bowel disease. Reanalyzing the 5' RACE reads, TCRdb keeps one entry per CDR3 protein, without DNA. The sample is made up of some 450,000 distinct CDR3 sequences, and the top ten hold 2% to 3% of it. V gene TRBV3-1 combines with J gene TRBJ2-7. The sequenced sample consisted of blood. This TCR derives from a human donor with ulcerative colitis or Crohn's disease, or a healthy co-twin of an affected twin (not recorded which). CDR3 residues: CASSQVTSASYEQYF.